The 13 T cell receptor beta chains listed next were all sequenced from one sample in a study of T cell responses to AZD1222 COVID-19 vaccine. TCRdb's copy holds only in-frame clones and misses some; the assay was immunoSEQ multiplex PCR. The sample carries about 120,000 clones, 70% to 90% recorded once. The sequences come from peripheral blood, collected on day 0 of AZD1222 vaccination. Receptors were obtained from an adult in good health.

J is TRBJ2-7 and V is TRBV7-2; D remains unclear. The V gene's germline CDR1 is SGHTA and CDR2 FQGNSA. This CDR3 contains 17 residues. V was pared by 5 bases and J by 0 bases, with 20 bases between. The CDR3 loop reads CASSAFGGPSASYEQYF. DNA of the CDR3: TGTGCCAGCAGCGCCTTCGGTGGTCCATCGGCCTCCTACGAGCAGTACTTC.

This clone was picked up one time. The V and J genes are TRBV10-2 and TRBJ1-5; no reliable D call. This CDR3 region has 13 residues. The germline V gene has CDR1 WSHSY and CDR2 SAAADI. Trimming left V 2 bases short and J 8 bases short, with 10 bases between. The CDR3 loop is CASSEGVGKPQHF. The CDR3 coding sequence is TGCGCCAGCAGTGAGGGGGTAGGGAAGCCCCAGCATTTT.

The CDR3 DNA reads TGTGCCAGCAAAGGGACTAGCGTGTACAATGAGCAGTTCTTC. Translating it yields CASKGTSVYNEQFF. The rearrangement joins TRBV25-1 to TRBJ2-1; 10 bases align to TRBD2. The V segment lost 7 bases and the J segment 4 bases; nucleotides outside the gene matches: 4. Germline V gene lookup returns CDR1 MGHDK and CDR2 SYGVNS. The CDR3 runs to 14 residues.

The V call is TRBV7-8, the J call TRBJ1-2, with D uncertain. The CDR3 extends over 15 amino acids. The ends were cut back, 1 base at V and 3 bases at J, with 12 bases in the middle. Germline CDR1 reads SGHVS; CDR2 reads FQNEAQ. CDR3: CASSLVVGTDYGYTF. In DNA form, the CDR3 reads TGTGCCAGCAGCTTAGTAGTGGGTACGGACTATGGCTACACCTTC.

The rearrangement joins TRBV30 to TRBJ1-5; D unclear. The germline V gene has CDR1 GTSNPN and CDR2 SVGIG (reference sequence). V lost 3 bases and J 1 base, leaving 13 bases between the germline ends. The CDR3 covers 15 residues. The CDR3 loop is CAWRHKIPSNQPQHF. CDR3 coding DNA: TGTGCCTGGAGGCACAAAATACCCAGCAATCAGCCCCAGCATTTT.

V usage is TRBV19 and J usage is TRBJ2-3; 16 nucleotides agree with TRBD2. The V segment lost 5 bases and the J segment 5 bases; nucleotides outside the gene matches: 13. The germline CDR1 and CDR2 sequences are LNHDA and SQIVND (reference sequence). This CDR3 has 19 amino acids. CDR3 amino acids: CASSLLPGLAGGRGDTQYF. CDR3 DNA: TGTGCCAGTAGTCTCCTCCCGGGACTAGCGGGAGGGAGGGGAGATACGCAGTATTTT.

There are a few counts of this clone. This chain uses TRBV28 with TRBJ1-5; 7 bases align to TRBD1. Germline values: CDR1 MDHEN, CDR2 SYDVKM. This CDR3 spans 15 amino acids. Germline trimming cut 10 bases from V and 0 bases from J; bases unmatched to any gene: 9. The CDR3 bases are TGTGCCACCCGACAGGGAGGCTTTAGCAATCAGCCCCAGCATTTT. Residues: CATRQGGFSNQPQHF.

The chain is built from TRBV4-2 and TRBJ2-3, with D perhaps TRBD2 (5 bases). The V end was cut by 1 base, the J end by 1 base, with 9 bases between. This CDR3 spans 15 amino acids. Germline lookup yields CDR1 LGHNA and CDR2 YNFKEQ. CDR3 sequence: CASSQVRAGTDTQYF. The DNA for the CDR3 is TGTGCCAGCAGCCAAGTTAGAGCGGGCACAGATACGCAGTATTTT.

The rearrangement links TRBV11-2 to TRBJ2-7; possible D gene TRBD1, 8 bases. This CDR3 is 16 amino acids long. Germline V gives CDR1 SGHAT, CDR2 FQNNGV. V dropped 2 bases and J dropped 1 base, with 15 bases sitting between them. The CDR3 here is CASSLQSGTGSYEQYF. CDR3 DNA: TGTGCCAGCAGCTTACAGAGCGGGACAGGATCCTACGAGCAGTACTTC.

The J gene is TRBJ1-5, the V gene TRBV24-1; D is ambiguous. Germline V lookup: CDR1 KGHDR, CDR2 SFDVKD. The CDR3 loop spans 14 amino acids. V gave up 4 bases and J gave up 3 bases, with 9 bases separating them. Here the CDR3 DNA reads TGTGCCACCAGTGACCGCAGGAACAATCAGCCCCAGCATTTT. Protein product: CATSDRRNNQPQHF.

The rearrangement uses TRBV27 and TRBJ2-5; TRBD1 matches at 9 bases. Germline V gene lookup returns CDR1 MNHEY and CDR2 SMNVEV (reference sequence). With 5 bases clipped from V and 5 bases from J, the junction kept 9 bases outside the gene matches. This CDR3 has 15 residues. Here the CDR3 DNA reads TGTGCCAGCAGTGCACAGGGGGCTGTATGGGAGACCCAGTACTTC. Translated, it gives CASSAQGAVWETQYF.

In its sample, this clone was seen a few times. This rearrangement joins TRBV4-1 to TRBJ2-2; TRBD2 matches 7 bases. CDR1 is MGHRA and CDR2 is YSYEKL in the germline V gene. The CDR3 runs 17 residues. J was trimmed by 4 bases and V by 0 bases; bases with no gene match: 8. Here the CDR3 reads CASSQDRGRASTGELFF. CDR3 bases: TGCGCCAGCAGCCAAGATCGAGGGAGGGCCTCCACCGGGGAGCTGTTTTTT.

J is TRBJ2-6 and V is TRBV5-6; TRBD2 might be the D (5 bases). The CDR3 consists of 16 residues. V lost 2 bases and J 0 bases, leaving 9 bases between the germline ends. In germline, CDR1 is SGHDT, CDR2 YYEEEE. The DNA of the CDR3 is TGTGCCAGCAGCTTTTACACTAGCTCTGGGGCCAACGTCCTGACTTTC. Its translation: CASSFYTSSGANVLTF.